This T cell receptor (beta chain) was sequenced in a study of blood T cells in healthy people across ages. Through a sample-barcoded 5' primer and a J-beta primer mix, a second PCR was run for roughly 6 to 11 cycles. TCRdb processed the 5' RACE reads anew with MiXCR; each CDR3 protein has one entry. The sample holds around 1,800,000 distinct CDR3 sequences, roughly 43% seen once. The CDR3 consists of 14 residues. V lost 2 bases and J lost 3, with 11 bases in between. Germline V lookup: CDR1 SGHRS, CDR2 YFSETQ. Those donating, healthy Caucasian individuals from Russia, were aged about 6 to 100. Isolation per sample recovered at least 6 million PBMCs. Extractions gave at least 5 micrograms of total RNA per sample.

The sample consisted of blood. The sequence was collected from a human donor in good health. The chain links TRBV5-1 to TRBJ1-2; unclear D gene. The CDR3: CASSFGMTDYGYTF. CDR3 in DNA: TGCGCCAGCAGCTTCGGGATGACTGACTATGGCTACACCTTC.